These T cell receptor beta chains were read from a single sample in a study of radiotherapy plus CTLA-4 blockade in lung cancer. TCRdb's table, derived via immunoSEQ multiplex PCR, lists solely in-frame clones and lacks some. The sample includes 30,000 to 35,000 clones, roughly 77% of them seen just once. Sequencing used peripheral blood, obtained from a patient treated with radiotherapy plus ipilimumab. The receptor source for this set is a human donor with non-small cell lung cancer that progressed on radiotherapy plus ipilimumab. CDR3s leave out the opening cysteine and the closing phenylalanine or tryptophan. A D gene is named only where the DNA matches it firmly.

>TRBJ1-6|TRBD1|TRBV19
ASSITGQGNSPLH
>TRBJ1-4|TRBD1|TRBV2
ASLTGQGGEKLF
>TRBJ1-5|TRBD1|TRBV5-8
ASSQTGVGGNQPQH
>TRBJ1-1|-|TRBV11-3
ASSSRWNTEAF
>TRBJ2-2|TRBD2|TRBV5-4
ASSLGLAENTGELF
>TRBJ2-1|-|TRBV13
ASSSSGGVNEQF
>TRBJ1-3|-|TRBV1
TSGRDISGNTIY
>TRBJ1-1|TRBD1|TRBV6-4
ASSDYDNVGTGKTEAF
>TRBJ1-1|-|TRBV2
ASGGGPTEAF
>TRBJ1-2|-|TRBV6-5
ASSYAWGAGYGYT
>TRBJ2-3|TRBD2|TRBV27
ASRASGGDTQY
>TRBJ2-3|TRBD2|TRBV9
ASSVAGAQAGGLSTDTQY
>TRBJ2-7|TRBD1|TRBV5-1
ASSLGTGGIHEQY
>TRBJ2-7|-|TRBV5-4
AGRGGQGAYEQY
>TRBJ2-3|TRBD2|TRBV4-2
ASSQLSGGAGHIFADTQY
>TRBJ1-1|TRBD1|TRBV19
ASSLWTGAKTEAF
>TRBJ2-3|TRBD1|TRBV5-5
ASSWQGAGSTDTQY
>TRBJ1-2|-|TRBV5-1
ASSPGAGLYYGYT
>TRBJ2-6|-|TRBV11-2
ASSLEAGSGANVLT
>TRBJ1-2|-|TRBV7-3
ASSSQSQDGYT
>TRBJ2-5|-|TRBV13
ASRTSTSGETQY
>TRBJ2-1|-|TRBV5-1
ATHKTQGFHNEQF
>TRBJ2-1|-|TRBV2
ASSRGDSYNEQF
>TRBJ2-5|-|TRBV9
ASSVQEGETQY